This T cell receptor beta chain is from a study of siplizumab effects on memory and regulatory T cells (dated by TCRdb to between 2018 and 2020). Study-level background: The study examined how the anti-CD2 antibody siplizumab affects alloreactive T-cell subsets in allogeneic mixed lymphocyte reactions built from human PBMCs.

What the study reported, not specific to this receptor: The cumulative frequency of alloreactive sequences that could be traced back to unstimulated CD4+ memory T cells was significantly reduced by siplizumab. Whether proliferating Tregs from siplizumab cultures were suppressive was not functionally confirmed. Because sequences below about 10^-5 frequency were poorly captured, only a minor fraction of alloreactive clones could be mapped to unstimulated subsets. Unstimulated naive T cells appeared to be more diverse than memory T cells, and naive cells seemed to make a substantial contribution to the alloresponse. For roughly 80-97% of proliferating CD4+ or CD8+ clones, no naive or memory phenotype could be assigned. Among mappable alloreactive CD4+ clones, an average Treg-derived fraction of about 70% was observed with siplizumab, compared with approximately 25% in control reactions.

TCRbeta CDR3 sequencing was performed on sorted unstimulated T cells and on proliferating T cells recovered from mixed lymphocyte reactions. Fresh whole blood from nine to eleven HLA-typed healthy donors was used to isolate PBMCs. Unstimulated CD4+ regulatory T cells were FACS-sorted to map the origin of alloreactive clones. Library prep was done by the immunoSEQ multiplex PCR assay. Roughly 10^5 TCR templates per sample were assayed on the deep sequencing platform. Genomic DNA extracted from sorted T cells was used for TCRbeta CDR3 sequencing. The authors' pipeline ran thus. The R programming language was used for clonal analysis of the TCRbeta CDR3 data. Alloreactive CD4+ and CD8+ clones were defined by comparing unstimulated samples with post-reaction CFSE-low samples. Alloreactive CD4+ clones were assigned to regulatory or non-regulatory origin by matching sequences to sorted unstimulated Treg and non-Treg repertoires. TCRdb stores this immuneACCESS table with in-frame sequences only. Part of the clones is absent; in the studies checked, under half of the shortfall reflects unresolved V genes, and no reason is known for the rest. The DNA was the basis for D and trimming; V, J and clone size are from that table. This sample gives over 100,000 clones in total; around 90% of them show up just once. The top ten clonotypes cover roughly 0.75% of the sample.

As concerns this clone: The antigen this receptor binds is unknown. No base-level quality is on record; no much larger clone is a single base apart.

Its CDR3 holds 15 amino acids, cysteine through phenylalanine. The kept DNA is CDR3 alone, 45 bases in frame from the first base. The germline V gene encodes CDR1 SGHDT and CDR2 YYEEEE. V is trimmed back by 0 bases and J by 2 bases, and the junction contains 3 bases that no gene match accounts for. The specimen sequenced was Tregs sorted from blood. The sequence derives from a human donor in good health. This sequence uses TRBV5-6 and TRBJ2-3, and 7 bases in between align with TRBD2. The CDR3 corresponds to CASSLDLADTDTQYF. The DNA sequence follows: TGTGCCAGCAGCTTGGATCTAGCGGACACAGATACGCAGTATTTT.